The subject of this entry is one TCR beta chain. Its antigen is unidentified. The sample originates from a study of molecular identifiers for immune sequencing clone quantification. Overall study results and limits: Clones above 20 RNA copies held over 99% of effector molecules, under 1% in naive cells. Spiked TCR RNA from one Jurkat cell reportedly showed up when mixed among approximately 990,000 naive cells. Barcodes shared by identical TCR molecules could lead to underestimated sizes of highly expanded clones.

It was with previously described methods and listed TCR primers that bulk TCR libraries were made. TCRdb itself ran the PCR reads through MiXCR, one entry per CDR3 protein. The sample lists about 640,000 distinct CDR3 sequences, less than 20% occurring once. Trimming removed 5 bases from V and 6 bases from J; junction bases left unmatched: 5. The V gene's germline CDR1 is ENHRY and CDR2 SYGVKD. The CDR3 sequence is 13 residues long. V and J are TRBV10-3 and TRBJ1-2; TRBD1 aligns across 8 bases. This TCR derives from a human donor in good health. Some libraries in this study had Jurkat cell RNA spiked in. Sequenced material: naive CD8+ T cells from blood, with Jurkat cell RNA spiked in. Documented subset: FACS-sorted CD8+CD4-CCR7+CD45RA+ naive T cells. CDR3 region: CAISSPDRDGYTF. Here the CDR3 DNA reads TGTGCCATCAGTTCCCCGGACAGGGATGGCTACACCTTC.